This T cell receptor beta chain was captured by sequencing in a study of Graves' ophthalmopathy and Graves' hyperthyroidism. Of note for this clonotype: What it binds is not known.

With a duration under 3 months, ophthalmopathy in the donors showed moderate-to-severe activity, CAS ≥3 and NOSPECS ≥4. Study results and caveats: The study's model predicted ophthalmopathy progression at 65% to 71% sensitivity and 72.22% specificity. Researchers report that a 13-signature model separated ophthalmopathy from stable hyperthyroidism, posting around 86% sensitivity and roughly 80% specificity.

V was clipped by 4 bases and J by 2 bases, with 11 bases between them. The CDR3 is 15 residues long. The germline V gene encodes CDR1 KGHDR and CDR2 SFDVKD. RNA transcripts served as template for amplifying TCR beta CDR3 sequences. HTBI primers were used in a first-round RT-PCR, which preceded a second-round multiplex PCR. TCRdb reprocessed the multiplex PCR reads with MiXCR, giving one entry per CDR3 protein. The table has roughly 700,000 distinct CDR3 sequences, around 40% seen once. This TCR was sampled from an adult man with Graves' ophthalmopathy. J is TRBJ1-3 and V is TRBV24-1, with D possibly matching TRBD1 (5 bases). Sequenced input: peripheral blood. The CDR3 nucleotides read TGTGCCACCAGTGACCCAGGGAAAACTGGAAACACCATATATTTT. As protein: CATSDPGKTGNTIYF.